Described below is a single T cell receptor beta chain sequence and its context. The CDR3 sequence is 15 residues long. Trimming stripped 0 bases from V and 3 bases from J, with 8 bases between. Germline V CDR1 and CDR2: LNHNV, YYDKDF (reference sequence). As originally analysed: Amplification with reference gene primers provided the estimates of nucleated cell counts. Only in-frame clones appear in the TCRdb table, and some are missing; sequencing was by immunoSEQ multiplex PCR. The V and J calls and clone size are taken from that table; D and trimming were inferred from the DNA. The data contain tens of thousands of clones, 85% of them singletons. The data derive from a study of blood T cell repertoires in COVID-19. Study in general: Acute and convalescent COVID-19 samples came from the United States, Italy and Spain. Sample material is recorded as cDNA or gDNA derived from T cells, B-cell-depleted T cells, or PBMCs.

The receptor comes from a human donor in a cohort sampled during active COVID-19. The chain combines TRBV15 with TRBJ2-2, with no clear D. Source material: peripheral blood. CDR3 nucleotide sequence: TGTGCCACCAGCAGAGATTTACAGCACACCGGGGAGCTGTTTTTT. Protein product: CATSRDLQHTGELFF.